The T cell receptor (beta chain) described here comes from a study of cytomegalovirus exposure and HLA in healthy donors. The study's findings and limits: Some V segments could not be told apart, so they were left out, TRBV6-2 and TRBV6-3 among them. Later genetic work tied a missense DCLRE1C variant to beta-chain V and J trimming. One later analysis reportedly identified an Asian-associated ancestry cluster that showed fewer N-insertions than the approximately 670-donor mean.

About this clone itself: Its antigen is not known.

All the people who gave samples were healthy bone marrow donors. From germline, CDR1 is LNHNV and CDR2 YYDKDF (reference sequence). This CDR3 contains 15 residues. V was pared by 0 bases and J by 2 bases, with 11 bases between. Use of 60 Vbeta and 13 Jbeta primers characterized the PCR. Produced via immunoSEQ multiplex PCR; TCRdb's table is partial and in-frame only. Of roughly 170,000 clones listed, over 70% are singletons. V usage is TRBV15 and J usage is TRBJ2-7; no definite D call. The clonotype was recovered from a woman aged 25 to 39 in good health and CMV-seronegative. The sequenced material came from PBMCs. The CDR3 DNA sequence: TGTGCCACCAGCAGAGATGGGTCAGGAACCTACGAGCAGTACTTC. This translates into CATSRDGSGTYEQYF.